The T cell receptor beta chain under discussion was sequenced for a study of beta chain features in type 1 diabetes. For the study at large: Comparable age, gender and cell yields were observed in patients relative to healthy donors. Regarding the study as a whole: All four CD4+ subsets from Type 1 diabetes patients carried moderately but significantly shorter TCRB CDR3s.

Every bit of the isolated RNA underwent reverse transcription, so sequencing read expressed TCRB transcripts. Only in-frame clones appear in the TCRdb table, and some are missing; sequencing was by immunoSEQ multiplex PCR. Altogether some 900,000 clones are present, 15% to 20% being singletons, with the ten largest covering around 0.02%. Germline CDR1 reads SEHNR; CDR2 reads FQNEAQ (reference sequence). V lost 5 bases and J lost 7, with 11 bases in between. The CDR3 loop spans 12 amino acids. To note about this clone: What it recognizes is unknown.

The chain carries TRBV7-9 and TRBJ1-1; the D is unclear. The receptor's source is a woman aged 18-29 years in good health. What was sequenced was naive CD4+ T cells from blood. The CDR3 sequence is CASSTTKVEAFF. CDR3 nucleotides: TGTGCCAGCAGCACAACGAAAGTTGAAGCTTTCTTT.